The 5 T cell receptor beta chains reported below all come from one sample, sequenced in a study of neurological immune-mediated disorders. TCRdb re-called the 5' RACE reads with MiXCR, one entry per CDR3 protein. The sample yields 75,000 to 80,000 distinct CDR3 sequences, 4.5% to 6.5% seen once. Sequencing was carried out using PBMCs. The source of these receptors is a woman between 25 and 40 years old with multiple sclerosis.

V usage is TRBV10-3 and J usage is TRBJ2-3, with D maybe TRBD2 (5 bases). CDR1 is ENHRY, CDR2 SYGVKD, per germline. V shed 2 bases and J shed 7 bases, with 7 bases lying between them. This CDR3 spans 12 amino acids. Here the CDR3 reads CAISEPDYTQYF. CDR3 coding DNA: TGTGCCATCAGTGAGCCGGACTATACGCAGTATTTT.

This clonotype was counted a few times. The chain couples TRBV20-1 to TRBJ2-1; D not certain. V lost 7 bases and J lost 8, with 12 bases in between. The germline gives CDR1 DFQATT, CDR2 SNEGSKA (reference sequence). CDR3 length: 11 residues. The CDR3 nucleotides are TGCAGTGGAGCAGGACGGGATGAGCAGTTCTTC. Translation: CSGAGRDEQFF.

The table lists this clonotype with a few counts. The rearrangement links TRBV20-1 to TRBJ1-1; D uncertain. The CDR3 sequence is 12 residues long. Germline V gene lookup returns CDR1 DFQATT and CDR2 SNEGSKA (reference sequence). V was pared by 3 bases and J by 4 bases, with 9 bases between. The CDR3 region has the DNA TGCAGTGCTAGTTCTCACTCCACTGAAGCTTTCTTT. Amino acids: CSASSHSTEAFF.

This clonotype was seen ten or more times. The rearrangement joins TRBV20-1 to TRBJ2-3, with 7 bases identical to TRBD1. The CDR3 runs 14 residues. The germline gives CDR1 DFQATT, CDR2 SNEGSKA (reference sequence). J was trimmed by 4 bases and V by 6 bases; bases with no gene match: 10. CDR3 nucleotide sequence: TGCAGTGCCCCCCGCGACAGGGACGCAGATACGCAGTATTTT. Translated, it gives CSAPRDRDADTQYF.

This clonotype was counted many times. V and J are TRBV10-3 and TRBJ2-3, with 10 bases matching TRBD1. V gave up 4 bases and J gave up 3 bases; unmatched junction bases: 7. This CDR3 spans 16 amino acids. From germline, CDR1 is ENHRY and CDR2 SYGVKD. The chain's CDR3 is CAISGDRGQYTDTQYF. CDR3 DNA sequence: TGTGCCATCAGTGGGGACAGGGGCCAATATACAGATACGCAGTATTTT.